The rows below give T cell receptor beta chains drawn from one sample of a study of spatial heterogeneity in lung cancer. TCRdb reprocessed the 5' RACE reads via MiXCR and lists one record per CDR3 protein. Among over 95,000 distinct CDR3 sequences, about 10% were seen once, and the ten largest hold 24%. The material was PBMCs, obtained at follow-up. These receptors were obtained from a female donor with early-stage non-small cell lung cancer. Each CDR3 is given with its conserved first and last residue. The order of the fields is D gene, V gene, clone size, J gene, CDR3 DNA, CDR3 protein. A D gene is named only where the DNA matches it firmly. Expanded clones are given a class, and other clones once, few, many or no size at all.

D: NA
V: TRBV5-1
size: few
J: TRBJ2-5
DNA: TGCGCCAGCAGCTTGGCGGTTTGGCGGGCCGTCCAAGAGACCCAGTACTTC
CDR3: CASSLAVWRAVQETQYF

D: TRBD1
V: TRBV5-5
size: many
J: TRBJ2-3
DNA: TGTGCCAGCGGGACAGGGGGCACAGATACGCAGTATTTT
CDR3: CASGTGGTDTQYF

D: TRBD2
V: TRBV20-1
size: few
J: TRBJ2-3
DNA: TGCAGTGCTAGAGGGATGACTAGCGGGGGACTACCTAGCACAGATACGCAGTATTTT
CDR3: CSARGMTSGGLPSTDTQYF

D: NA
V: TRBV20-1
size: few
J: TRBJ1-5
DNA: TGCAGTGCTAGATCCCCCCAGGGCAGCCAGCCCCAGCATTTT
CDR3: CSARSPQGSQPQHF

D: NA
V: TRBV19
size: NA
J: TRBJ1-1
DNA: TGTGCCAGTATAGGTGAGGAACGGGTTCAAACCGGTGAAGCTTTCTTT
CDR3: CASIGEERVQTGEAFF

D: NA
V: TRBV28
size: NA
J: TRBJ2-3
DNA: TGTGCCAGCAGAGGTACGACGGGTAGCACAGATACGCAGTATTTT
CDR3: CASRGTTGSTDTQYF

D: TRBD2
V: TRBV11-2
size: few
J: TRBJ2-5
DNA: TGTGCCAGCAGCTTAACCGGGACTAGTGTAGAGACCCAGTACTTC
CDR3: CASSLTGTSVETQYF

D: TRBD1
V: TRBV7-9
size: NA
J: TRBJ2-1
DNA: TGTGCCAGCAGCGATGATACGGGACAGGGGGCGCGGAAGCAGTTCTTC
CDR3: CASSDDTGQGARKQFF

D: NA
V: TRBV7-2
size: few
J: TRBJ1-1
DNA: TGTGCCAGCAGCTTATATCTAGGGGCATACCGTGAAGCTTTCTTT
CDR3: CASSLYLGAYREAFF

D: NA
V: TRBV12-3/TRBV12-4
size: few
J: TRBJ2-1
DNA: TGTGCCAGCAGTCCAACTAGGCTCGATGAGCAGTTCTTC
CDR3: CASSPTRLDEQFF

D: NA
V: TRBV28
size: NA
J: TRBJ1-1
DNA: TGTGCCAGCACCTCTTTCGGGTTGCACAAGAACACTGAAGCTTTCTTT
CDR3: CASTSFGLHKNTEAFF

D: TRBD2
V: TRBV7-3
size: NA
J: TRBJ2-1
DNA: TGTGCCAGCAGCTTGGGACTAGCGGGATTCGATGAGCAGTTCTTC
CDR3: CASSLGLAGFDEQFF

D: NA
V: TRBV5-1
size: few
J: TRBJ2-3
DNA: TGCGCCAGCAGCTTGCAAAGCACAGATACGCAGTATTTT
CDR3: CASSLQSTDTQYF

D: NA
V: TRBV19
size: few
J: TRBJ2-1
DNA: TGTGCCAGTAGTATAGATTTTAGACCTACCTACAATGAGCAGTTCTTC
CDR3: CASSIDFRPTYNEQFF

D: NA
V: TRBV27
size: NA
J: TRBJ1-1
DNA: TGTGCCAGCAGTTTATCCCCCGCAGTGTCTGAAGCTTTCTTT
CDR3: CASSLSPAVSEAFF

D: NA
V: TRBV11-2
size: many
J: TRBJ2-1
DNA: TGTGCCAGCAGCTACGCCTCCGGGGGCTCCTACAATGAGCAGTTCTTC
CDR3: CASSYASGGSYNEQFF

D: TRBD1
V: TRBV6-2/TRBV6-3
size: NA
J: TRBJ2-7
DNA: TGTGCCAGCACCGACAGGGCTTACGAGCAGTACTTC
CDR3: CASTDRAYEQYF

D: TRBD1
V: TRBV27
size: few
J: TRBJ2-2
DNA: TGTGCCAGCAGTTTGGGACAGGGGACCGGGGAGCTGTTTTTT
CDR3: CASSLGQGTGELFF

D: NA
V: TRBV20-1
size: few
J: TRBJ1-5
DNA: TGCAGTGCTGGATTAGGACGGCACACAAGGCATTTT
CDR3: CSAGLGRHTRHF

D: NA
V: TRBV5-1
size: NA
J: TRBJ1-1
DNA: TGCGCCAGCAGCTTTGCTGAAAGGGCCACTGAAGCTTTCTTT
CDR3: CASSFAERATEAFF

D: NA
V: TRBV5-1
size: few
J: TRBJ2-1
DNA: TGCGCCAGCAGCCCCCCCAGGACAAACTACAATGAGCAGTTCTTC
CDR3: CASSPPRTNYNEQFF

D: TRBD2
V: TRBV28
size: NA
J: TRBJ2-7
DNA: TGTGCCAGCAGTAGGGGGGATAGCGGGAACCGATACGAGCAGTACTTC
CDR3: CASSRGDSGNRYEQYF

D: TRBD1
V: TRBV27
size: NA
J: TRBJ1-1
DNA: TGTGCCAGCACGAGACAGGGGACCACTGAAGCTTTCTTT
CDR3: CASTRQGTTEAFF

D: NA
V: TRBV19
size: many
J: TRBJ2-1
DNA: TGTGCCAGTAACCAGGGCAGCTCCTACAATGAGCAGTTCTTC
CDR3: CASNQGSSYNEQFF

D: TRBD2
V: TRBV7-9
size: few
J: TRBJ2-1
DNA: TGTGCCAGCAGCCTCAGGATACCGGGAGGGTCTCAGAATGAGCAGTTCTTC
CDR3: CASSLRIPGGSQNEQFF

D: NA
V: TRBV19
size: few
J: TRBJ1-2
DNA: TGTGCCAGTAGTGCTCGACAGGCCCCCTATGGCTACACCTTC
CDR3: CASSARQAPYGYTF